This T cell receptor beta chain was observed in a study of OX40 agonist ivuxolimab in advanced cancers. About the research overall: People who had prior anti-PD-1, anti-PD-L1 or anti-CTLA-4 therapy could take part, and under 50% had some.

Clones were sequenced by immunoSEQ multiplex PCR, and TCRdb holds only the in-frame ones, with some missing. The profile shows roughly 60,000 clones, around 84% of them singletons. The clonotype was recovered from an adult with an advanced solid tumor such as melanoma, head and neck, liver or kidney cancer. Sequences were derived from CD4+ or CD8+ T cells sorted from blood, sampled in a trial of the OX40 agonist ivuxolimab.

The CDR3 nucleotides read TGCGCCAGCAGCACCCAGGGGCTAGGGATGAACACTGAAGCTTTCTTT. Residues: CASSTQGLGMNTEAFF. This sequence joins TRBV5-1 and TRBJ1-1, with D possibly matching TRBD1 (6 bases). Germline V gives CDR1 SGHRS, CDR2 YFSETQ. CDR3 length equals 16 residues. The ends were cut back, 4 bases at V and 0 bases at J, with 16 bases in the middle.